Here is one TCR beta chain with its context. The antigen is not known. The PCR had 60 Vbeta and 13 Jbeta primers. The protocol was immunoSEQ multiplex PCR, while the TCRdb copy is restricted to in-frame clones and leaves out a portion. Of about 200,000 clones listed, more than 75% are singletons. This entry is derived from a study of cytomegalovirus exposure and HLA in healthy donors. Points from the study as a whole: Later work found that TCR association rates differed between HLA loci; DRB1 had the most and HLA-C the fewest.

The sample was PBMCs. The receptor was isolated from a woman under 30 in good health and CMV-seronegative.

CDR3 in DNA: TGTGCCAGCAGTTGGTCTAGCGGGAAGGGGAGGTACGAGCAGTACTTC. Encoded protein: CASSWSSGKGRYEQYF. The chain carries TRBV27 and TRBJ2-7, with 9 bases matching TRBD2. V dropped 4 bases and J dropped 4; count of bases not matched to a gene: 11. The CDR3 is made up of 16 amino acids. Germline values: CDR1 MNHEY, CDR2 SMNVEV (reference sequence).